What follows is one TCR beta chain and its context. No antigen is known for it. The input lacks base qualities; no much larger clone sits a single base away. The TCR beta CDR3 regions were amplified from RNA transcripts. For the first round of RT-PCR on the TCR CDR3, the HTBI primer set was used together with the Qiagen OneStep RT-PCR kit. A second multiplex PCR round built the libraries, followed by size selection and purification. Libraries were sequenced paired-end with 100 bp reads on an Illumina HiSeq2000. The study's processing was this. SOAPnuke was used to process the raw data, throwing out any read that contained adapters or uncalled bases, had a mean Phred below 15, or lacked an exact constant-primer or identifier match. COPE v1.2.5 was used to merge high-quality paired reads, and clonotypes were defined as unique nucleotide sequences. MiTCR v1.1 was used to align the clonotypes against IMGT TRBV, TRBD and TRBJ reference segments. Analysis was restricted to V-J combinations with a frequency above 0.0001, which covered 98% to 99.2% of repertoires. The TCS score was defined as F50 (clonal expansion) divided by E x V (chaos), with BLOSUM62-based TCRdist calculated between CDR3 peptides within each V-J. Welch's t-statistics and random forest reduced roughly 530 V-J features to about 13, which were used in a naive Bayes classifier (R e1071). The public sequencing data were trimmed at Q25 with fastp and processed into clonotypes with MiXCR by TCRdb, which kept only in-frame beta chains. Each record represents a unique CDR3 protein, reported with the most common genes and DNA among its rows. The V and J calls reflect TCRdb's pipeline rather than the authors' work. In this sample the table shows approximately 370,000 distinct CDR3 sequences, about 18% of which occur a single time. The ten largest clones capture around a third of the sample.

The hyperthyroidism patients were between 18 and 65 years old and newly diagnosed, with a disease duration of less than 2 months. Any patient with an uncontrolled infection, another autoimmune disease, pregnancy or lactation was excluded. Diagnoses relied on clinical symptoms, serum thyroxine and TRAb, thyroid ultrasound and orbital computed tomography. Blood from progressor patients was drawn when they were first diagnosed with hyperthyroidism, before any ophthalmopathy symptoms appeared. PBMCs were isolated from 8 to 10 ml of fresh peripheral blood by Ficoll-Paque density gradient centrifugation. Progressor patients were defined as those initially diagnosed with Graves' hyperthyroidism in whom ophthalmopathy developed during follow-up. Trizol reagent was used to extract total RNA, and RNA quality was then checked on an Agilent 2100 Bioanalyzer. The entry originates in a study of T cells in Graves' hyperthyroidism and ophthalmopathy (dated by TCRdb to 2018 to 2020). General notes on the study: Peripheral blood samples were taken at initial diagnosis, before any treatment was given. The study also compared thyroid tissue and blood T-cell repertoires from several Graves' hyperthyroidism patients. Following sampling, methimazole starting at 30 mg daily was given to hyperthyroidism patients, and high-dose intravenous methylprednisolone was given to ophthalmopathy patients. Prospective prediction of ophthalmopathy was tested in an independent validation cohort consisting of 18 hyperthyroidism patients and about 17 patients who later progressed to ophthalmopathy. The paper describes TCR Vbeta CDR3 sequencing of around 130 peripheral blood samples, made up of roughly 40 ophthalmopathy patients, around 78 hyperthyroidism patients and some 17 progressor patients. TCR V-J signatures able to tell the groups apart were searched for in a discovery cohort of some 97 patients, of whom about 40 had Graves' ophthalmopathy and more than 55 had stable Graves' hyperthyroidism. The 100 or so discovery patients were divided at random into training and test sets in a 7:3 ratio.

Here is what the overall study found, with its caveats: Most expanded thyroid clonotypes (frequency above 0.001) were also found in blood, which suggests that blood repertoires may mirror thyroid immune responses. In validation, progression to ophthalmopathy was predicted by the model with roughly 69% sensitivity and nearly 75% specificity, a median of roughly 6.4 months before onset. Ophthalmopathy was separated from stable hyperthyroidism by a 13 V-J signature model, with just over 85% sensitivity and 81% to 83% specificity obtained in cross-validation and 80%/75% obtained in testing. No statistical method was used to set the sample size in advance, and investigators knew the group allocation.

Relative to germline, V is 0 bases shorter and J is 2 bases shorter, with 5 bases between their ends. The CDR3 has 14 amino acids, counting the end cysteine and phenylalanine. The read is trimmed to its CDR3 DNA, 42 bases read in frame from base 1. CDR1 and CDR2 are read off the germline V gene (reference sequence) as GTSNPN and SVGIG. Recombination connected TRBV30 to TRBJ2-6; no D segment can be confidently identified. The sample was blood. The origin of this receptor is a young woman with Graves' hyperthyroidism that later progressed to Graves' ophthalmopathy. The CDR3 protein is CAWSVPAGANVLTF. The DNA reads TGTGCCTGGAGTGTACCGGCTGGGGCCAACGTCCTGACTTTC.